This T cell receptor (beta chain) was profiled in a study of OX40 agonist ivuxolimab in advanced cancers. Background for the entire study: The costimulatory receptor OX40 (CD134) was targeted by ivuxolimab, a fully human IgG2 agonistic monoclonal antibody. Intravenous ivuxolimab was administered to patients every 2 weeks at six dose levels: 0.01, 0.1, 0.3, 1.5, 3 and 10 mg/kg. Of the 50 to 55 dose-escalation patients, hepatocellular carcinoma was present in around 19, melanoma in roughly 15, renal cell carcinoma in 9 and head and neck cancer in 9. A male proportion of 70% to 90% and a mean age of approximately 60 years, ranging from about 23 to 90, were recorded for the dose-escalation cohort. Patients were allowed to have had prior anti-PD-1, anti-PD-L1 or anti-CTLA-4 therapy, and more than 35% of the dose-escalation patients had been treated with checkpoint inhibitors. Partial responses occurred in three dose-escalation patients, of whom one had hepatocellular carcinoma and two had cutaneous melanoma. The point of sequencing TCRbeta in the periphery was to test whether ivuxolimab changed TCR sequence diversity and drove clonal T-cell expansion. The paper reports the monotherapy dose-escalation portion (N of about 54 patients) of the phase I ivuxolimab trial.

Sequences SGHTA (CDR1) and FQGTGA (CDR2) are obtained from the germline V gene. Including cysteine and phenylalanine, the CDR3 has 17 amino acids. Only the CDR3 DNA is retained, 51 bases long and in frame from the first base. Trimming takes 2 bases from V and 6 bases from J, and the germline ends sit 20 bases apart. For sequencing of the TCRbeta CDR3 region, genomic DNA was extracted from the sorted cells. TCRbeta CDR3 regions were sequenced using the immunoSEQ Assay. The source is immuneACCESS, and TCRdb retained only in-frame sequences with V and J called. Part of the clones is not carried over; for the studies checked, unresolved V genes explain less than half of this, and the remainder is unexplained. The sample yields about 76,000 clones; roughly 84% were counted once. The biggest ten clones account for 5.5% to 7.5% of the sample. Study-wide findings and limitations: The antigen specificity of the peripheral T cells that underwent clonal expansion was not determined. Low levels of normalized T-cell clonal expansion were also seen in some patients who did not respond. Partial responders in the 0.1-3.0 mg/kg groups had among the lowest normalized peripheral clonal expansion, especially among CD8+ T cells. After ivuxolimab, CD8+ T cells had more expanded clones than CD4+ T cells on average. Clonal expansion of both CD4+ and CD8+ blood T cells was observed from baseline to week 6 at doses 0.1 to 3.0 mg/kg.

With respect to this clone: This receptor's antigen is unknown. No per-base quality is available; no much larger clone lies one base away.

The trial excluded patients who had a history of autoimmune disease or who were on systemic immunosuppression. Peripheral blood for TCR sequencing was collected from all dose cohorts at baseline, on cycle 4 day 1, and on cycle 7 day 1. Samples came from an open-label, multicenter, first-in-human phase I dose-escalation trial of ivuxolimab. The trial enrolled adults with locally advanced or metastatic head and neck squamous cell, hepatocellular, melanoma or renal cell carcinoma. Before TCR sequencing, CD4+ T cells and CD8+ T cells were sorted from peripheral blood as separate populations. The source material was CD4+ or CD8+ T cells sorted from blood, sampled in a trial of the OX40 agonist ivuxolimab. The rearrangement combines TRBV7-3 with TRBJ2-1; TRBD2 is possibly the D segment (6 matching bases). The source is an adult with an advanced solid tumor such as melanoma, head and neck, liver or kidney cancer. The nucleotide sequence reads TGTGCCAGCAGCTTAGCCTCCGGGACTTTTCCCCTCAATGAGCAGTTCTTC. Its protein product is CASSLASGTFPLNEQFF.